One sample yielded the 32 T cell receptor beta chains listed below, sequenced in a study of blood T cell repertoires in COVID-19. TCRdb's table, derived via immunoSEQ multiplex PCR, lists solely in-frame clones and lacks some. The sample consists of 150,000 to 200,000 clones, around 85% of them appearing once. The material sequenced was peripheral blood. These receptors originate from a woman aged 80 or over with acute or convalescent COVID-19.

The chain joins TRBV27 to TRBJ2-7, with TRBD1 matching over 7 bases. The germline CDR1 and CDR2 sequences are MNHEY and SMNVEV (reference sequence). This CDR3 region has 12 residues. J gave up 9 bases and V 3 bases, and 5 bases lay outside the gene matches. CDR3 bases: TGTGCCAGCAGTTTCCGGGACAGTGCGCAGTACTTC. Protein: CASSFRDSAQYF.

This clone was counted between two and nine times. The CDR3 nucleotides are TGTGCCAGCAGCCCACAGGGCTCTGGAAACACCATATATTTT. It yields the protein CASSPQGSGNTIYF. This rearrangement joins TRBV7-2 to TRBJ1-3; D might be TRBD1 (6 bases). The CDR3 totals 14 residues. Trimming pared 5 bases from V and 0 bases from J, leaving 8 bases between. Germline CDR1 SGHTA, CDR2 FQGNSA.

J is TRBJ2-2 and V is TRBV3-1 (or the pseudogene TRBV3-2); D possibly corresponds to TRBD1 (6 bases). Per the germline V gene, CDR1 is LGHDT and CDR2 is YNNKEL (reference sequence). V dropped 7 bases and J dropped 3 bases, with 12 bases sitting between them. The CDR3 has 14 amino acids. As DNA, the CDR3 is TGTGCCAGCACCCTACAGGGTGACACCGGGGAGCTGTTTTTT. Translation: CASTLQGDTGELFF.

The V and J genes are TRBV7-9 and TRBJ2-3, with D tentatively TRBD2 (6 bases). Germline lookup yields CDR1 SEHNR and CDR2 FQNEAQ (reference sequence). V lost 6 bases to trimming and J lost 2 bases, with 18 bases between them. The CDR3 runs to 16 residues. The CDR3 spells CASSSSSGLLTDTQYF. The CDR3 DNA reads TGTGCCAGCAGTTCCAGTAGCGGACTCCTCACAGATACGCAGTATTTT.

This rearrangement joins TRBV12-3 or TRBV12-4 to TRBJ1-2; 7 bases match TRBD1. This CDR3 has 13 amino acids. V was clipped by 6 bases and J by 7 bases; unmatched bases: 8. The chain's CDR3 is CASRLSRGSGYTF. The CDR3 DNA reads TGTGCCAGCAGACTTTCCAGGGGGTCTGGCTACACCTTC.

The chain couples TRBV6-5 to TRBJ2-5; D may be TRBD2 (5 bases). V lost 8 bases to trimming and J lost 5 bases, with 12 bases between them. From germline, CDR1 is MNHEY and CDR2 SVGAGI. The CDR3 extends over 12 amino acids. The CDR3: CASGFGVETQYF. CDR3 sequence (DNA): TGTGCCAGCGGTTTCGGGGTCGAGACCCAGTACTTC.

The J gene is TRBJ2-3, the V gene TRBV20-1, with D tentatively TRBD2 (5 bases). Per the germline V gene, CDR1 is DFQATT and CDR2 is SNEGSKA (reference sequence). The V end lost 6 bases, the J end lost 11 bases, and 15 bases lay between the germline ends. The CDR3 spans 11 residues. The CDR3 coding sequence is TGCAGTGCGTTCCCGGGGATAGAGCAGTATTTT. Its translation: CSAFPGIEQYF.

This rearrangement joins TRBV9 to TRBJ2-5, with 8 bases lining up with TRBD2. Germline V gene data show CDR1 as SGDLS and CDR2 as YYNGEE. This CDR3 has 17 amino acids. V shed 4 bases, J shed 9 bases, and the junction held 20 bases outside the gene matches. As DNA, the CDR3 is TGTGCCAGCAGCCCCTCTCCGGGGGGGACTTCCCCATCCTCCCAGTACTTC. Encoded protein: CASSPSPGGTSPSSQYF.

The V and J genes are TRBV12-3 or TRBV12-4 and TRBJ1-1, with a weak D call TRBD1 (5 bases). The CDR3 has 13 residues. Trimming stripped 7 bases from V and 4 bases from J, with 13 bases between. This CDR3 reads CASTEWRGTEAFF. In nucleotides, the CDR3 is TGTGCCAGCACCGAATGGAGGGGCACTGAAGCTTTCTTT.

The rearrangement links TRBV2 to TRBJ2-5; possibly TRBD2 for D (6 bases). CDR3 size: 12 residues. Trimming took off 6 bases at V and 2 bases at J, with 7 bases between the two ends. Germline CDR1 reads SNHLY; CDR2 reads FYNNEI. Here the CDR3 DNA reads TGTGCCAGCAGAGGACTACAAGAGACCCAGTACTTC. As protein: CASRGLQETQYF.

V and J are TRBV19 and TRBJ1-1; D is perhaps TRBD1 (5 bases). This CDR3 is built from 14 residues. Per germline, CDR1 LNHDA and CDR2 SQIVND (reference sequence). V dropped 0 bases and J dropped 5 bases, with 10 bases sitting between them. CDR3 amino acids: CASSIDLAGTEAFF. The CDR3 DNA reads TGTGCCAGTAGTATAGATCTGGCAGGGACTGAAGCTTTCTTT.

The V call is TRBV7-9, the J call TRBJ2-3; D perhaps matches TRBD2 (5 bases). V was trimmed by 4 bases and J by 0 bases, leaving 14 bases between them. This CDR3 is 16 amino acids long. Germline V lookup: CDR1 SEHNR, CDR2 FQNEAQ (reference sequence). CDR3 in amino acids: CASSSFSGPSTDTQYF. As DNA, the CDR3 is TGTGCCAGCAGCTCATTCAGCGGACCTAGCACAGATACGCAGTATTTT.

The gene calls are TRBV4-3 and TRBJ2-1, with D possibly matching TRBD2 (6 bases). V lost 0 bases and J lost 9, with 30 bases in between. This CDR3 region has 20 residues. CDR1 and CDR2 from the germline V gene are LGHNA and YSLEER. CDR3 sequence (DNA): TGCGCCAGCAGCCAAGATGGGGGAAAGATAACGTATTCTGGGGGGAGTGAGCAGTTCTTC. It codes for CASSQDGGKITYSGGSEQFF.

The V and J genes are TRBV27 and TRBJ1-2, with 11 bases identical to TRBD1. CDR1 and CDR2 (germline): MNHEY, SMNVEV (reference sequence). This CDR3 spans 16 amino acids. The V gene end was trimmed by 6 bases and the J gene end by 2 bases; junction bases not matched to a gene: 8. The CDR3 DNA is TGTGCCAGCAGCCCGGGACAGGGGGGAGGAAACTATGGCTACACCTTC. Translation gives CASSPGQGGGNYGYTF.

V and J are TRBV30 and TRBJ2-3; no firm D call. This CDR3 is 16 amino acids long. The V and J ends lost 0 bases and 0 bases respectively, with 13 bases between them. From germline, CDR1 is GTSNPN and CDR2 SVGIG (reference sequence). CDR3 in amino acids: CAWSVGSAPSTDTQYF. CDR3 coding DNA: TGTGCCTGGAGTGTCGGCAGCGCCCCTAGCACAGATACGCAGTATTTT. Together with reference TRBV30 and TRBJ2-3, the CDR3 gives the full variable domain: SQTIHQWPATLVQPVGSPLSLECTVEGTSNPNLYWYRQAAGRGLQLLFYSVGIGQISSEVPQNLSASRPQDRQFILSSKKLLLSDSGFYLCAWSVGSAPSTDTQYFGPGTRLTVL.

The chain employs TRBV27 and TRBJ1-5; tentatively, D is TRBD1 (5 bases). This CDR3 is 14 amino acids long. Trimming took off 5 bases at V and 7 bases at J, with 15 bases between the two ends. In germline, CDR1 is MNHEY, CDR2 SMNVEV (reference sequence). CDR3 sequence reads: CASSTLGGIQPQHF. In DNA form, the CDR3 reads TGTGCCAGCAGTACTCTTGGGGGGATCCAGCCCCAGCATTTT.

The chain combines TRBV5-1 with TRBJ1-2, with 12 bases fitting TRBD1. This CDR3 is 15 amino acids long. The germline gives CDR1 SGHRS, CDR2 YFSETQ. The J segment lost 8 bases and the V segment lost 4 bases, leaving 9 bases of the junction unmatched. CDR3 loop: CASSHRDRGLGGYTF. CDR3 nucleotides: TGCGCCAGCAGCCACCGGGACAGGGGGCTTGGGGGCTACACCTTC.

This clone was picked up one time. This sequence joins TRBV4-3 and TRBJ2-1; TRBD2 agrees at 9 bases. CDR1 is LGHNA and CDR2 is YSLEER in the germline V gene. The CDR3 runs 19 residues. Germline trimming cut 0 bases from V and 8 bases from J; bases unmatched to any gene: 17. The CDR3 region is CASSQDPRAGGHRGDEQFF. Written as DNA, the CDR3 is TGCGCCAGCAGCCAAGATCCCCGGGCGGGGGGGCATCGAGGGGATGAGCAGTTCTTC.

The CDR3 DNA reads as TGTGCCAGCAGTGAAGGTTTCGCAGGTCAAGAGACCCAGTACTTC. Translated, it gives CASSEGFAGQETQYF. The V gene is TRBV25-1, the J gene TRBJ2-5; no clear D. The V end lost 2 bases, the J end lost 2 bases, and 12 bases lay between the germline ends. Per germline, CDR1 MGHDK and CDR2 SYGVNS. The CDR3 contains 15 residues. The variable domain in full, completed from reference TRBV25-1 and TRBJ2-5, reads EADIYQTPRYLVIGTGKKITLECSQTMGHDKMYWYQQDPGMELHLIHYSYGVNSTEKGDLSSESTVSRIRTEHFPLTLESARPSHTSQYLCASSEGFAGQETQYFGPGTRLLVL.

The V and J genes are TRBV7-2 and TRBJ2-1, with D possibly matching TRBD2 (5 bases). V was cut by 5 bases and J by 4 bases, with 15 bases left in between. The CDR3 has 15 amino acids. Looked up from germline, CDR1 is SGHTA and CDR2 is FQGNSA. The DNA for the CDR3 is TGTGCCAGCAGCCGTACTAGAGGAGATTACAATGAGCAGTTCTTC. Translation: CASSRTRGDYNEQFF.

CDR3 sequence reads: CATSRYSGASYNEQFF. The CDR3 DNA reads as TGTGCCACCAGCAGATATAGCGGGGCCTCCTACAATGAGCAGTTCTTC. The rearrangement joins TRBV15 to TRBJ2-1; 8 positions agree with TRBD2. With V trimmed by 2 bases and J by 0 bases, 3 bases remained unmatched. Germline V gives CDR1 LNHNV, CDR2 YYDKDF (reference sequence). The CDR3 runs to 16 residues. Full variable domain (remainder filled in from reference TRBV15 and TRBJ2-1): DAMVIQNPRYQVTQFGKPVTLSCSQTLNHNVMYWYQQKSSQAPKLLFHYYDKDFNNEADTPDNFQSRRPNTSFCFLDIRSPGLGDTAMYLCATSRYSGASYNEQFFGPGTRLTVL.

This clone appeared once. V is TRBV5-1 and J is TRBJ2-3; 11 nucleotides agree with TRBD2. Germline V gene data show CDR1 as SGHRS and CDR2 as YFSETQ. With 4 bases clipped from V and 2 bases from J, the junction kept 6 bases outside the gene matches. The CDR3 is 16 amino acids. This CDR3 is CASSGGTSGTTDTQYF. DNA for the CDR3: TGCGCCAGCAGCGGGGGGACTAGCGGAACCACAGATACGCAGTATTTT. Supplemented by reference TRBV5-1 and TRBJ2-3, the full variable domain reads KAGVTQTPRYLIKTRGQQVTLSCSPISGHRSVSWYQQTPGQGLQFLFEYFSETQRNKGNFPGRFSGRQFSNSRSEMNVSTLELGDSALYLCASSGGTSGTTDTQYFGPGTRLTVL.

This chain's CDR3 is CASSQGQFNTDTQYF. In DNA, the CDR3 is TGTGCCAGCTCACAGGGACAGTTCAACACAGATACGCAGTATTTT. The J gene is TRBJ2-3, the V gene TRBV18; TRBD1 aligns across 7 bases. CDR1 is KGHSH and CDR2 is LQKENI in the germline V gene. V lost 4 bases and J lost 2; bases outside the gene matches: 6. The CDR3 runs 15 residues. Full variable domain (rest looked up from reference TRBV18 and TRBJ2-3): NAGVMQNPRHLVRRRGQEARLRCSPMKGHSHVYWYRQLPEEGLKFMVYLQKENIIDESGMPKERFSAEFPKEGPSILRIQQVVRGDSAAYFCASSQGQFNTDTQYFGPGTRLTVL.

J is TRBJ2-7 and V is TRBV5-5; 10 bases map to TRBD2. V was clipped by 4 bases and J by 3 bases; unmatched bases: 4. The CDR3 consists of 14 residues. From germline, CDR1 is SGHKS and CDR2 YYEKEE (reference sequence). CDR3 nucleotide sequence: TGTGCCAGCAGCGAACTAGCGGGGTACTACGAGCAGTACTTC. As protein: CASSELAGYYEQYF. Full variable domain (missing parts from reference TRBV5-5 and TRBJ2-7): DAGVTQSPTHLIKTRGQQVTLRCSPISGHKSVSWYQQVLGQGPQFIFQYYEKEERGRGNFPDRFSARQFPNYSSELNVNALLLGDSALYLCASSELAGYYEQYFGPGTRLTVT.

The chain employs TRBV5-1 and TRBJ2-7; TRBD2 is a possible D gene (5 bases). The germline gives CDR1 SGHRS, CDR2 YFSETQ. The V end lost 1 base, the J end lost 2 bases, and 16 bases lay between the germline ends. The length of the CDR3 is 16 residues. The DNA of the CDR3 is TGCGCCAGCAGCTTGCCCCCGGGGAGAGCTACCTACGAGCAGTACTTC. This encodes CASSLPPGRATYEQYF.

The chain is built from TRBV4-3 and TRBJ1-2, with a weak D call TRBD1 (6 bases). This CDR3 region has 14 residues. CDR1 and CDR2 (germline): LGHNA, YSLEER. The germline V and J ends were trimmed by 0 bases and 6 bases, with 11 bases remaining between them. Here the CDR3 DNA reads TGCGCCAGCAGCCAAGATCTGGGGGCGAATGGCTACACCTTC. It encodes CASSQDLGANGYTF.

The chain has TRBV19 and TRBJ2-7; possible D gene TRBD2, 6 bases. The V gene lost 5 bases and the J gene lost 0 bases, with 20 bases spanning the gap. Germline CDR1 is LNHDA and CDR2 is SQIVND (reference sequence). The CDR3 has 17 amino acids. The CDR3: CASSHPGMAGSSYEQYF. As DNA, the CDR3 is TGTGCCAGTAGTCACCCCGGAATGGCGGGGAGCTCCTACGAGCAGTACTTC. The full variable domain, rest sourced from reference TRBV19 and TRBJ2-7, is DGGITQSPKYLFRKEGQNVTLSCEQNLNHDAMYWYRQDPGQGLRLIYYSQIVNDFQKGDIAEGYSVSREKKESFPLTVTSAQKNPTAFYLCASSHPGMAGSSYEQYFGPGTRLTVT.

The chain couples TRBV12-2 to TRBJ2-5; the table's D call of TRBD2 was not tested on the DNA. TRBV12-2 is annotated as a pseudogene. The CDR3 has 21 residues. CDR3 DNA sequence: TGTGCAAGTCGCTTATCCCGGGTTCTAGCGGGAGGGCGCGATGGGGGGGAGACCCAGTACTTC. Its protein product is CASRLSRVLAGGRDGGETQYF.

The chain employs TRBV4-1 and TRBJ1-3, with D hard to call. Trimming removed 0 bases from V and 2 bases from J, with 8 bases in between. The CDR3 extends over 15 amino acids. Germline CDR1 and CDR2: MGHRA and YSYEKL. CDR3 in amino acids: CASSQEGRAGNTIYF. The CDR3 coding sequence is TGCGCCAGCAGCCAAGAAGGGAGGGCTGGAAACACCATATATTTT.

The chain uses TRBV15 and TRBJ2-1; D unclear. Between the trimmed V and J ends, which lost 0 bases and 0 bases, there was a span of 15 bases. This CDR3 is built from 18 residues. The germline CDR1 and CDR2 sequences are LNHNV and YYDKDF (reference sequence). CDR3 loop: CATSRDVARLSSYNEQFF. The DNA of the CDR3 is TGTGCCACCAGCAGAGATGTAGCCAGACTTAGCTCCTACAATGAGCAGTTCTTC. The full variable domain, completed using reference TRBV15 and TRBJ2-1, is DAMVIQNPRYQVTQFGKPVTLSCSQTLNHNVMYWYQQKSSQAPKLLFHYYDKDFNNEADTPDNFQSRRPNTSFCFLDIRSPGLGDTAMYLCATSRDVARLSSYNEQFFGPGTRLTVL.

The V gene is TRBV6-5, the J gene TRBJ1-2; D remains unclear. The CDR3 runs to 15 residues. Germline assignment: CDR1 MNHEY and CDR2 SVGAGI. The V gene lost 7 bases and the J gene lost 4 bases, with 19 bases spanning the gap. CDR3: CASTGERSSSYGYTF. CDR3 DNA: TGTGCCAGCACCGGTGAGCGGAGTTCAAGCTATGGCTACACCTTC.

This clone has a single count. J is TRBJ1-1 and V is TRBV3-1 (or the pseudogene TRBV3-2); D perhaps matches TRBD1 (5 bases). Germline CDR1 and CDR2: LGHDT and YNNKEL (reference sequence). Trimming cost V 1 base and J 0 bases, with 9 bases left between them. There are 15 residues in the CDR3. The DNA of the CDR3 is TGTGCCAGCAGCCAAGCGCAGGGTATGAACACTGAAGCTTTCTTT. This sequence encodes CASSQAQGMNTEAFF.